This entry concerns a single TCR beta chain. Its antigen remains unidentified. The ends lost 3 bases at V and 8 bases at J; junction bases unmatched: 8. Germline V gene sequence: CDR1 LNHDA, CDR2 SQIVND (reference sequence). CDR3 size: 15 residues. TCRdb's copy holds only in-frame clones and misses some; the assay was immunoSEQ multiplex PCR. The repertoire has 90,000 to 130,000 clones, roughly 87% of them found once; the top ten carry about 3%. This sample was included in a study of T cell responses to AZD1222 COVID-19 vaccine. Study results and limitations: Across the whole spike, CD4 TCRs peaked at regions 160-218 and 743-854. As reported, nearly half of all spike-specific TCRs target variant regions that are unmutated. Researchers took repertoire samples only after the peak T cell response had come. Baseline seropositives among AZD1222 recipients totaled only five to seven.

The rearrangement uses TRBV19 and TRBJ1-4, with 8 bases lining up with TRBD1. The sample was peripheral blood, taken on day 0 of MenACWY control vaccination. The receptor was isolated from an adult in good health. CDR3 sequence: CASSIGQGLWEKLFF. CDR3 bases: TGTGCCAGTAGTATCGGACAGGGCCTTTGGGAAAAACTGTTTTTT.